Listed below are T cell receptor beta chains from one sample, sequenced in a study of shared clonotypes between healthy human individuals. Libraries were prepared by immunoSEQ multiplex PCR; TCRdb keeps only in-frame clonotypes and omits some of them. The sample records roughly 1 million clones, around four fifths being singletons. Sequences were obtained from memory CD4+ T cells sorted from blood. The receptors were sampled from a young man in good health. Both conserved end residues are part of each CDR3. D genes are given only for firm matches. The size of a clone is reported for some rows only, either as once, few or many, or as a class for expanded clones.

j_gene: TRBJ2-7
abundance: .
v_gene: TRBV9
d_gene: .
CDR3nt: TGTGCCAGCTCCTACGAGCAGTACTTC
CDR3aa: CASSYEQYF

j_gene: TRBJ2-7
abundance: .
v_gene: TRBV2
d_gene: .
CDR3nt: TGTGCCAGCAGGACGGACCCCCCCGAGCAGTACTTC
CDR3aa: CASRTDPPEQYF

j_gene: TRBJ1-6
abundance: .
v_gene: TRBV6-6
d_gene: TRBD1
CDR3nt: TGTGCCAGCAGTAAGGGACAGGGTAATTCACCCCTCCACTTT
CDR3aa: CASSKGQGNSPLHF

j_gene: TRBJ1-2
abundance: many
v_gene: TRBV2
d_gene: TRBD1
CDR3nt: TGTGCCAGCAGTCCCGGGACAGGGGTATTAGGCTACACCTTC
CDR3aa: CASSPGTGVLGYTF

j_gene: TRBJ1-2
abundance: once
v_gene: TRBV10-3
d_gene: .
CDR3nt: TGTGCCATGGGCCAGACCTCCTATGGCTACACCTTC
CDR3aa: CAMGQTSYGYTF

j_gene: TRBJ2-7
abundance: .
v_gene: TRBV30
d_gene: TRBD1
CDR3nt: TGTGCCTGGAGTGTAAGTAGGACAGGGCCTGGGAAGGAGTACTTC
CDR3aa: CAWSVSRTGPGKEYF

j_gene: TRBJ2-7
abundance: .
v_gene: TRBV7-8
d_gene: .
CDR3nt: TGTGCCAGCAGCCGCGGGACAGCTCGGAATAAGGACGAGCAGTACTTC
CDR3aa: CASSRGTARNKDEQYF

j_gene: TRBJ2-7
abundance: .
v_gene: TRBV11-1
d_gene: .
CDR3nt: TGTGCCAGCAGCGTCTCACTAGCAAGCTACGAGCAGTACTTC
CDR3aa: CASSVSLASYEQYF

j_gene: TRBJ1-4
abundance: .
v_gene: TRBV4-2
d_gene: .
CDR3nt: TGTGCCAGCAGCCAAGTTAAGAACTCCGAAGCTGAAAAACTGTTTTTT
CDR3aa: CASSQVKNSEAEKLFF

j_gene: TRBJ2-4
abundance: .
v_gene: TRBV5-6
d_gene: .
CDR3nt: TGTGCCAGCAGCTTGAGAGGGTTGGCTCAGTACTTC
CDR3aa: CASSLRGLAQYF

j_gene: TRBJ1-2
abundance: few
v_gene: TRBV11-2
d_gene: TRBD1
CDR3nt: TGTGCCAGCAGCTCCGAAAACAGGGGTGGCTACACCTTC
CDR3aa: CASSSENRGGYTF

j_gene: TRBJ2-7
abundance: .
v_gene: TRBV2
d_gene: TRBD1
CDR3nt: TGTGCCAGCAGCCTACAGGGGTTTGGCTACGAGCAGTACTTC
CDR3aa: CASSLQGFGYEQYF

j_gene: TRBJ2-7
abundance: few
v_gene: TRBV5-1
d_gene: .
CDR3nt: TGCGCCAGCAGCTTCGGGTTCGGCGGGACCTACGAGCAGTACTTC
CDR3aa: CASSFGFGGTYEQYF

j_gene: TRBJ1-2
abundance: .
v_gene: TRBV6-5
d_gene: .
CDR3nt: TGTGCCAGCAGTTACTCGGGTACAGCCCACTATGGCTACACCTTC
CDR3aa: CASSYSGTAHYGYTF

j_gene: TRBJ1-6
abundance: .
v_gene: TRBV6-5
d_gene: TRBD1
CDR3nt: TGTGCCAGCACCGGACAGGGATCGAATTCACCCCTCCACTTT
CDR3aa: CASTGQGSNSPLHF

j_gene: TRBJ1-1
abundance: .
v_gene: TRBV5-1
d_gene: .
CDR3nt: TGCGCCAGCAGCCCCAGGGTAACGGACACTGAAGCTTTCTTT
CDR3aa: CASSPRVTDTEAFF

j_gene: TRBJ1-5
abundance: few
v_gene: TRBV5-1
d_gene: .
CDR3nt: TGCGCCAGCAGCCCCGGGGATAGCAATCAGCCCCAGCATTTT
CDR3aa: CASSPGDSNQPQHF

j_gene: TRBJ2-7
abundance: .
v_gene: TRBV18
d_gene: .
CDR3nt: TGTGCCAGCTCACCGGGCTACGAGCAGTACTTC
CDR3aa: CASSPGYEQYF

j_gene: TRBJ2-6
abundance: .
v_gene: TRBV5-1
d_gene: TRBD1
CDR3nt: TGCGCCAGCAGTTCCGGGACAGGGGGGCTCGGGGCCAACGTCCTGACTTTC
CDR3aa: CASSSGTGGLGANVLTF

j_gene: TRBJ2-3
abundance: few
v_gene: TRBV18
d_gene: TRBD2
CDR3nt: TGTGCCAGCTCAGGTGGCGGGGGGCCAAGTACGCAGTATTTT
CDR3aa: CASSGGGGPSTQYF

j_gene: TRBJ1-2
abundance: once
v_gene: TRBV5-6
d_gene: TRBD1
CDR3nt: TGTGCCAGCAACACAGGGGGTCCCGTCTATGGCTACACCTTC
CDR3aa: CASNTGGPVYGYTF

j_gene: TRBJ1-2
abundance: .
v_gene: TRBV7-8
d_gene: TRBD1
CDR3nt: TGTGCCAGCAGCGGACAGGGGGCGCAGGCCTATGGCTACACCTTC
CDR3aa: CASSGQGAQAYGYTF

j_gene: TRBJ2-5
abundance: .
v_gene: TRBV5-1
d_gene: TRBD2
CDR3nt: TGCGCCAGCAGCCCCCGGACGGGGGGTGGAGAGACCCAGTACTTC
CDR3aa: CASSPRTGGGETQYF

j_gene: TRBJ2-6
abundance: many
v_gene: TRBV7-2
d_gene: TRBD1
CDR3nt: TGTGCCAGCACCCTCGGACAGGGCGGAGTCCTGACTTTC
CDR3aa: CASTLGQGGVLTF

j_gene: TRBJ2-7
abundance: .
v_gene: TRBV5-1
d_gene: TRBD1
CDR3nt: TGCGCCAGCAGCTTCTCCGACAGGGGGAGGGACGAGCAGTACTTC
CDR3aa: CASSFSDRGRDEQYF

j_gene: TRBJ2-7
abundance: .
v_gene: TRBV5-6
d_gene: .
CDR3nt: TGTGCCAGCAGCGTCTTGCCCGGGAACTCCTACGAGCAGTACTTC
CDR3aa: CASSVLPGNSYEQYF

j_gene: TRBJ2-7
abundance: .
v_gene: TRBV5-1
d_gene: .
CDR3nt: TGCGCCAGCAGCTTGGGGGATTCCGGGATTTGGAAGCAGTACTTC
CDR3aa: CASSLGDSGIWKQYF

j_gene: TRBJ1-2
abundance: many
v_gene: TRBV25-1
d_gene: TRBD1
CDR3nt: TGTGCCAGCAGTCCCTCCTCCGGACAGGGGAACTATGGCTACACCTTC
CDR3aa: CASSPSSGQGNYGYTF

j_gene: TRBJ2-2
abundance: .
v_gene: TRBV4-3
d_gene: .
CDR3nt: TGCGCCAGCAGCCAAGTTTGGACAACCACCGGGGAGCTGTTTTTT
CDR3aa: CASSQVWTTTGELFF

j_gene: TRBJ2-7
abundance: once
v_gene: TRBV11-2
d_gene: .
CDR3nt: TGTGCCAGCAGCTTAACTTTCCCCGGGCACTACGAGCAGTACTTC
CDR3aa: CASSLTFPGHYEQYF

j_gene: TRBJ2-7
abundance: .
v_gene: TRBV6-5
d_gene: .
CDR3nt: TGTGCCAGCAGTTACTCGATTGTGGGCCCCGAGCAGTACTTC
CDR3aa: CASSYSIVGPEQYF

j_gene: TRBJ2-1
abundance: .
v_gene: TRBV30
d_gene: TRBD2
CDR3nt: TGTGCCTGGAGTGGACTAGCGGGGGGGAATGAGCAGTTCTTC
CDR3aa: CAWSGLAGGNEQFF

j_gene: TRBJ2-5
abundance: .
v_gene: TRBV9
d_gene: .
CDR3nt: TGTGCCAGCAGCGTAGAGGCTAGCAGGAGGACGGAGACCCAGTACTTC
CDR3aa: CASSVEASRRTETQYF

j_gene: TRBJ2-1
abundance: .
v_gene: TRBV18
d_gene: TRBD2
CDR3nt: TGTGCCAGCTCGCAAACTAGCGGGAGCCGAAATGAGCAGTTCTTC
CDR3aa: CASSQTSGSRNEQFF

j_gene: TRBJ2-7
abundance: .
v_gene: TRBV5-1
d_gene: TRBD1
CDR3nt: TGCGCCAGCAGCGACACAGGGGGCTCCTACGAGCAGTACTTC
CDR3aa: CASSDTGGSYEQYF

j_gene: TRBJ2-5
abundance: once
v_gene: TRBV7-9
d_gene: .
CDR3nt: TGTGCCAGCAGCTTAGCTTCCAACCAAGAGACCCAGTACTTC
CDR3aa: CASSLASNQETQYF

j_gene: TRBJ2-5
abundance: .
v_gene: TRBV2
d_gene: .
CDR3nt: TGTGCCAGCAGTGAAAACAGTCCCCAGTACTTC
CDR3aa: CASSENSPQYF

j_gene: TRBJ2-2
abundance: .
v_gene: TRBV7-2
d_gene: TRBD2
CDR3nt: TGTGCCAGCAGCCATAACGGACTAGCGGGAGCGGGAGGGGAGCTGTTTTTT
CDR3aa: CASSHNGLAGAGGELFF

j_gene: TRBJ2-7
abundance: .
v_gene: TRBV7-9
d_gene: TRBD2
CDR3nt: TGTGCCAGCAGCTTCATTTCCGTTTCCGGGACTAGTTCCGAGCAGTACTTC
CDR3aa: CASSFISVSGTSSEQYF

j_gene: TRBJ1-5
abundance: .
v_gene: TRBV4-1
d_gene: .
CDR3nt: TGCGCCAGCCGGAGGGTGGGGGGCAATCAGCCCCAGCATTTT
CDR3aa: CASRRVGGNQPQHF

j_gene: TRBJ1-1
abundance: .
v_gene: TRBV27
d_gene: .
CDR3nt: TGTGCCAGCACCTCGCTAGGAGAGAAATTCGCTGAAGCTTTCTTT
CDR3aa: CASTSLGEKFAEAFF

j_gene: TRBJ2-7
abundance: .
v_gene: TRBV18
d_gene: TRBD2
CDR3nt: TGTGCCAGCTCACCCGGGACTAGCGGGGGGTCCTACGAGCAGTACTTC
CDR3aa: CASSPGTSGGSYEQYF

j_gene: TRBJ2-7
abundance: few
v_gene: TRBV6-6
d_gene: TRBD1
CDR3nt: TGTGCCAGCAGGGAGCCGGGACAGGGGGTCTACGAGCAGTACTTC
CDR3aa: CASREPGQGVYEQYF

j_gene: TRBJ2-1
abundance: .
v_gene: TRBV5-4
d_gene: .
CDR3nt: TGTGCCAGCTGTAGGGAGCTAGCGAGTTACAATGAGCAGTTCTTC
CDR3aa: CASCRELASYNEQFF

j_gene: TRBJ2-5
abundance: .
v_gene: TRBV5-4
d_gene: .
CDR3nt: TGTGCCAGCAGCCCTACAGGGATGTTGAGGGAGACCCAGTACTTC
CDR3aa: CASSPTGMLRETQYF

j_gene: TRBJ1-6
abundance: few
v_gene: TRBV30
d_gene: .
CDR3nt: TGTGCCTGGGCGGGAGACCCCTCACCCCTCCACTTT
CDR3aa: CAWAGDPSPLHF

j_gene: TRBJ2-7
abundance: .
v_gene: TRBV20-1
d_gene: .
CDR3nt: TGCAGTGCGAATAGCCATTACGAGCAGTACTTC
CDR3aa: CSANSHYEQYF

j_gene: TRBJ2-7
abundance: once
v_gene: TRBV5-1
d_gene: TRBD2
CDR3nt: TGCGCCAGCAGCTTGGTTCTAGCGGGAAGTGGCGAGCAGTACTTC
CDR3aa: CASSLVLAGSGEQYF

j_gene: TRBJ1-2
abundance: once
v_gene: TRBV28
d_gene: .
CDR3nt: TGTGCCAGCAGCAGGATCATAGCTAACTATGGCTACACCTTC
CDR3aa: CASSRIIANYGYTF

j_gene: TRBJ1-5
abundance: .
v_gene: TRBV6-4
d_gene: .
CDR3nt: TGTGCCAGCAGTTACCGGCAGGGGAAAAATCAGCCCCAGCATTTT
CDR3aa: CASSYRQGKNQPQHF

j_gene: TRBJ2-4
abundance: .
v_gene: TRBV19
d_gene: TRBD2
CDR3nt: TGTGCCAGTAGTATAGGTTTTAGGTATACTAGCGGACCCAACATTCAGTACTTC
CDR3aa: CASSIGFRYTSGPNIQYF

j_gene: TRBJ2-1
abundance: .
v_gene: TRBV23-1
d_gene: .
CDR3nt: TGCGCCAGCAGTCAATGGGTAGGGAGCTCCTACAATGAGCAGTTCTTC
CDR3aa: CASSQWVGSSYNEQFF

j_gene: TRBJ1-1
abundance: .
v_gene: TRBV2
d_gene: .
CDR3nt: TGTGCCACATGGAAGCAGGCTACTATAGGAGCTTTCTTT
CDR3aa: CATWKQATIGAFF

j_gene: TRBJ2-2
abundance: few
v_gene: TRBV28
d_gene: TRBD2
CDR3nt: TGTGCCAGCCACCATAGCGGGGGGGCCGGTGGCACCGGGGAGCTGTTTTTT
CDR3aa: CASHHSGGAGGTGELFF

j_gene: TRBJ2-5
abundance: .
v_gene: TRBV27
d_gene: TRBD1
CDR3nt: TGTGCCAGCAGTCGGACAGGGACGGAAGAGACCCAGTACTTC
CDR3aa: CASSRTGTEETQYF

j_gene: TRBJ1-2
abundance: .
v_gene: TRBV28
d_gene: .
CDR3nt: TGTGCCAGCAGTTTTCCCCGGGGAGGTTCCTATGGCTACACCTTC
CDR3aa: CASSFPRGGSYGYTF